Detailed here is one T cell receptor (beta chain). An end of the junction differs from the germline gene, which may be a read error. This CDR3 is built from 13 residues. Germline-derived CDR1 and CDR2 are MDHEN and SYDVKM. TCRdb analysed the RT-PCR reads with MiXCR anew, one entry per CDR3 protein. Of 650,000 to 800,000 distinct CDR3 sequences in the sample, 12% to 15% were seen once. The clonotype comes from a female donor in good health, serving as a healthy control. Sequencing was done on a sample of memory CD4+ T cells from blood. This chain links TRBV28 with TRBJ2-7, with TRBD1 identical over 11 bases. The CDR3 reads CASRTGQGAHSAF. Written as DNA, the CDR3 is TGTGCCAGCAGAACCGGACAGGGGGCGCATTCGGCCTTC.